This T cell receptor beta chain comes out of a study of long-term antiretroviral therapy in people with HIV. The CDR3 covers 23 residues. CDR1 and CDR2 (germline): GTSNPN, SVGIG (reference sequence). The ends lost 0 bases at V and 1 base at J; junction bases unmatched: 29. Survey level was the resolution at which the v3.0 immunoSEQ assay ran. The data were produced by immunoSEQ multiplex PCR, yet TCRdb's version contains in-frame clones alone and is incomplete. The profile shows roughly 17,000 clones, 78% of them singletons. Details on this clone: As yet, its antigen is unknown.

Study-wide results and limits: Pre-ART expanded clones dominated the repertoire at every time point.

The V and J genes are TRBV30 and TRBJ1-1; TRBD1 agrees at 7 bases. Sample: unsorted PBMCs, taken 0.3 years after starting antiretroviral therapy. The sequence came from a woman in her forties or fifties with HIV. The CDR3 sequence: CAWSVRKTGVRSGASLRNTEAFF. DNA for the CDR3: TGTGCCTGGAGTGTACGAAAAACAGGGGTGAGGAGTGGTGCGAGCTTAAGGAACACTGAAGCTTTCTTT.